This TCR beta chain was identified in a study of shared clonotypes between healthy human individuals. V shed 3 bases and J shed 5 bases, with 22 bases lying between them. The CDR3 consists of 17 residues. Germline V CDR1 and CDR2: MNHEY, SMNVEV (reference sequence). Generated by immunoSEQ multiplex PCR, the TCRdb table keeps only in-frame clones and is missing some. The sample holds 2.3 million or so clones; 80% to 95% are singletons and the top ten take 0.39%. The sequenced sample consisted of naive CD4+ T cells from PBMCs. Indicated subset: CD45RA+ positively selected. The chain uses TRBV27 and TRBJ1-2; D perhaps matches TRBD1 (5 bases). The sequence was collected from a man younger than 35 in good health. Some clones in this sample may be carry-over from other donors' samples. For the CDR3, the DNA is TGTGCCAGCAGTTTCCACAAACCCCAGGGAGAAGGGTATGGCTACACCTTC. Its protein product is CASSFHKPQGEGYGYTF.